The 9 T cell receptor beta chains below come from one sample, sequenced in a study of shared clonotypes between healthy human individuals. Repertoires were generated with immunoSEQ multiplex PCR, while TCRdb's copy carries only in-frame clones and drops some. In the table there are millions of clones, about 92% of which are singletons. The sequenced sample consisted of naive CD4+ T cells sorted from blood. Noted subset: CD45RA+ positively selected. The receptors were sampled from a man younger than 35 in good health.

J is TRBJ1-6 and V is TRBV9, with a tentative D call TRBD1 (6 bases). Germline values: CDR1 SGDLS, CDR2 YYNGEE. The CDR3 has 17 amino acids. Trimming left V 3 bases short and J 4 bases short, with 17 bases between. CDR3 sequence (DNA): TGTGCCAGCAGCGAAGAACAGGGCGTTGGATATAATTCACCCCTCCACTTT. Translating gives CASSEEQGVGYNSPLHF.

The chain links TRBV4-2 to TRBJ2-1; the match to TRBD1 covers 8 bases. Germline V gives CDR1 LGHNA, CDR2 YNFKEQ. This CDR3 region has 15 residues. The J segment lost 7 bases and the V segment lost 4 bases, leaving 9 bases of the junction unmatched. The CDR3 region is CASSPQGALRNEQFF. As DNA, the CDR3 is TGTGCCAGCAGCCCGCAGGGGGCTTTAAGGAATGAGCAGTTCTTC.

V and J are TRBV28 and TRBJ2-7, with D tentatively TRBD1 or TRBD2 (5 bases each). The ends were cut back, 5 bases at V and 2 bases at J, with 16 bases in the middle. The germline V gene has CDR1 MDHEN and CDR2 SYDVKM. The CDR3 spans 15 residues. The CDR3 sequence: CASSPPGDLTYEQYF. The CDR3 region has the DNA TGTGCCAGCAGTCCCCCCGGGGACCTAACCTACGAGCAGTACTTC. The variable domain in full, with the rest retrieved from reference TRBV28 and TRBJ2-7, is DVKVTQSSRYLVKRTGEKVFLECVQDMDHENMFWYRQDPGLGLRLIYFSYDVKMKEKGDIPEGYSVSREKKERFSLILESASTNQTSMYLCASSPPGDLTYEQYFGPGTRLTVT.

The CDR3 region is CASSNRGQVYEQYF. CDR3 DNA: TGTGCCAGCAGCAACAGGGGGCAGGTCTACGAGCAGTACTTC. The V and J genes are TRBV5-6 and TRBJ2-7, with TRBD1 identical over 9 bases. The germline CDR1 and CDR2 sequences are SGHDT and YYEEEE. The CDR3 contains 14 residues. V dropped 4 bases and J dropped 3; count of bases not matched to a gene: 5.

The chain uses TRBV5-1 and TRBJ2-3; D is possibly TRBD2 (6 bases). CDR3 length: 17 residues. Trimming shortened V by 4 bases and J by 6 bases, and 24 bases separated the two germline ends. CDR1 and CDR2 (germline): SGHRS, YFSETQ. CDR3 sequence (DNA): TGCGCCAGCAGCCATCAGCCCGGGACTTTTAGAGATGATACGCAGTATTTT. Its protein is CASSHQPGTFRDDTQYF.

The rearrangement joins TRBV7-9 to TRBJ2-5; D might be TRBD1 or TRBD2, each matching 5 bases. This CDR3 is 14 amino acids long. Germline V gives CDR1 SEHNR, CDR2 FQNEAQ (reference sequence). V lost 6 bases and J 4 bases, leaving 15 bases between the germline ends. Here the CDR3 reads CASSSSGAGETQYF. The CDR3, as DNA: TGTGCCAGCAGTTCCAGTGGGGCGGGAGAGACCCAGTACTTC.

CDR3 sequence: CASSERGLGDNEQFF. CDR3 sequence (DNA): TGCGCCAGCAGTGAGAGGGGACTAGGGGACAATGAGCAGTTCTTC. V is TRBV10-1 and J is TRBJ2-1; TRBD2 matches 8 bases. The CDR3 consists of 15 residues. Looked up from germline, CDR1 is WNHNN and CDR2 is SYGVQD (reference sequence). Losses at the gene ends were 2 bases for V and 5 bases for J; bases not matched to a gene: 5.

The V gene is TRBV5-1, the J gene TRBJ1-1; D gene ambiguous. V lost 2 bases to trimming and J lost 1 base, with 6 bases between them. CDR3 size: 13 residues. CDR1 SGHRS and CDR2 YFSETQ come from the germline V gene. The CDR3 protein is CASSFDTNTEAFF. CDR3 DNA: TGCGCCAGCAGCTTCGACACGAACACTGAAGCTTTCTTT.

This clone has a single count. The chain couples TRBV7-9 to TRBJ2-1, with D unclear. The length of the CDR3 is 14 residues. Germline CDR1 SEHNR, CDR2 FQNEAQ (reference sequence). The ends were cut back, 4 bases at V and 1 base at J, with 8 bases in the middle. In DNA, the CDR3 is TGTGCCAGCAGCTCCAGCGCTTCCTACAATGAGCAGTTCTTC. It encodes CASSSSASYNEQFF.